A selection of T cell receptor beta chains follows, all from one sample in a study of T cell changes during pregnancy in multiple sclerosis. The repertoire was sequenced with immunoSEQ multiplex PCR; TCRdb's copy has only in-frame clones and lacks some. The repertoire has roughly 89,000 clones, over 85% of them found once; the top ten carry about 1.6%. Sequencing used peripheral blood, obtained after pregnancy. The source of these receptors is a female donor in good health, enrolled as a control in a pregnancy study. Both conserved end residues are part of each CDR3. The D gene is left open where the match is weak. Size is stated for part of the rows, as once, few or many counts, or as a class when the clone is expanded.

J: TRBJ2-5
size: .
D: .
V: TRBV14
CDR3: CASSQRQLKETQYF
DNA: TGTGCCAGCAGCCAGCGGCAACTAAAAGAGACCCAGTACTTC

J: TRBJ2-1
size: .
D: .
V: TRBV19
CDR3: CASSGRSYNEQFF
DNA: TGTGCCAGTAGTGGGAGATCCTACAATGAGCAGTTCTTC

J: TRBJ2-2
size: .
D: .
V: TRBV30
CDR3: CAWSSASLGELFF
DNA: TGTGCCTGGAGTTCAGCGAGCCTCGGGGAGCTGTTTTTT

J: TRBJ1-1
size: once
D: .
V: TRBV5-1
CDR3: CASSFGGPIINPPEAFF
DNA: TGCGCCAGCAGCTTCGGGGGACCGATTATTAACCCCCCTGAAGCTTTCTTT

J: TRBJ1-6
size: once
D: .
V: TRBV27
CDR3: CASRGQYTYNSPLHF
DNA: TGTGCCAGCAGAGGACAGTATACCTATAATTCACCCCTCCACTTT

J: TRBJ2-1
size: .
D: .
V: TRBV15
CDR3: CATTGFASDYNEQFF
DNA: TGTGCCACCACCGGGTTTGCGAGTGACTACAATGAGCAGTTCTTC

J: TRBJ1-6
size: .
D: .
V: TRBV6-1
CDR3: CASSERGSPLHF
DNA: TGTGCCAGCAGTGAAAGGGGTTCACCCCTCCACTTT

J: TRBJ2-3
size: few
D: TRBD1
V: TRBV6-4
CDR3: CASSDSTGQGADTQYF
DNA: TGTGCCAGCAGTGACTCGACAGGGCAGGGCGCAGATACGCAGTATTTT

J: TRBJ1-2
size: once
D: .
V: TRBV15
CDR3: CATRQDSRNYGYTF
DNA: TGTGCCACCCGTCAGGACAGCCGTAACTATGGCTACACCTTC

J: TRBJ1-1
size: few
D: .
V: TRBV28
CDR3: CASSVTIPNTEAFF
DNA: TGTGCCAGCAGCGTCACAATACCGAATACTGAAGCTTTCTTT

J: TRBJ2-3
size: .
D: .
V: TRBV27
CDR3: CASSLSRLDARTDTQYF
DNA: TGTGCCAGCAGTTTATCCCGGCTAGACGCGCGCACAGATACGCAGTATTTT

J: TRBJ1-2
size: .
D: .
V: TRBV28
CDR3: CATEWTRGYTF
DNA: TGTGCCACCGAATGGACTCGTGGCTACACCTTC

J: TRBJ2-5
size: .
D: .
V: TRBV7-9
CDR3: CASSFADSQETQYF
DNA: TGTGCCAGCAGTTTTGCAGACAGCCAAGAGACCCAGTACTTC

J: TRBJ2-1
size: .
D: TRBD2
V: TRBV6-4
CDR3: CASSLGLAGDEQFF
DNA: TGTGCCAGCAGTCTTGGACTAGCGGGAGATGAGCAGTTCTTC

J: TRBJ2-2
size: .
D: TRBD1
V: TRBV5-1
CDR3: CASSWTGPPSSTGELFF
DNA: TGCGCCAGCAGCTGGACAGGGCCCCCATCTAGCACCGGGGAGCTGTTTTTT

J: TRBJ2-5
size: .
D: .
V: TRBV7-9
CDR3: CASSFQGKETQYF
DNA: TGTGCCAGCAGCTTCCAGGGTAAAGAGACCCAGTACTTC

J: TRBJ1-5
size: .
D: .
V: TRBV28
CDR3: CASRPPARASNQPQHF
DNA: TGTGCCAGCAGACCACCCGCCAGGGCTAGCAATCAGCCCCAGCATTTT

J: TRBJ2-1
size: .
D: .
V: TRBV7-9
CDR3: CASSQDNNEQFF
DNA: TGTGCCAGCAGCCAAGACAACAATGAGCAGTTCTTC

J: TRBJ2-2
size: .
D: .
V: TRBV6-1
CDR3: CASSDAWSLFF
DNA: TGTGCCAGCAGTGACGCTTGGAGTCTGTTTTTT

J: TRBJ1-3
size: .
D: .
V: TRBV28
CDR3: CASSLWGARGNTIYF
DNA: TGTGCCAGCAGTTTATGGGGGGCGCGAGGAAACACCATATATTTT

J: TRBJ2-1
size: .
D: TRBD1
V: TRBV9
CDR3: CASSFDRDEQFF
DNA: TGTGCCAGCAGCTTTGACAGGGATGAGCAGTTCTTC

J: TRBJ2-7
size: .
D: TRBD2
V: TRBV7-9
CDR3: CASSPGGGAGAGQYF
DNA: TGTGCCAGCAGCCCGGGGGGGGGAGCGGGAGCCGGGCAGTACTTC

J: TRBJ2-7
size: .
D: TRBD1
V: TRBV2
CDR3: CASRGQLFYEQYF
DNA: TGTGCCAGCAGGGGACAGCTATTCTACGAGCAGTACTTC

J: TRBJ2-5
size: .
D: TRBD2
V: TRBV11-3
CDR3: CASSPGVSGVQETQYF
DNA: TGTGCCAGCAGCCCAGGTGTTAGCGGGGTACAAGAGACCCAGTACTTC

J: TRBJ2-3
size: .
D: .
V: TRBV7-2
CDR3: CASSQTTDTQYF
DNA: TGTGCCAGCAGCCAGACAACAGATACGCAGTATTTT

J: TRBJ2-2
size: .
D: .
V: TRBV6-1
CDR3: CASSERVPGELFF
DNA: TGTGCCAGCAGTGAACGGGTACCCGGGGAGCTGTTTTTT

J: TRBJ2-7
size: .
D: .
V: TRBV11-2
CDR3: CASSLGGGYHKTSYEQYF
DNA: TGTGCCAGCAGCTTGGGGGGAGGATATCATAAGACGTCCTACGAGCAGTACTTC

J: TRBJ2-7
size: .
D: .
V: TRBV28
CDR3: CASSLTPRDRAYEQYF
DNA: TGTGCCAGCAGCCTAACCCCCCGAGACAGAGCCTACGAGCAGTACTTC

J: TRBJ2-3
size: .
D: .
V: TRBV20-1
CDR3: CSERGTDTQYF
DNA: TGCAGTGAGCGGGGCACAGATACGCAGTATTTT